Sequencing of this T cell receptor (beta chain) was carried out in a study of T-cell reconstitution after alpha-beta-depleted transplantation in children (dated by TCRdb to the mid-2010s). Notes on the research overall: T-cell immune reconstitution after TCRalphabeta/CD19-depleted allogeneic hematopoietic cell transplantation in children was quantitatively tracked in the study by means of TCR repertoire profiling.

Note on this clonotype: This receptor's antigen is unknown. It has no much larger one-base neighbor in the sample; base qualities were not kept.

Library prep was done by PCR. TCRdb names Illumina HiSeq 2500 as the instrument used. TCR library preparation used molecular barcoding, with unique molecular identifiers applied to normalize quantification of the TCRbeta repertoire. The raw public data were reprocessed by TCRdb itself: fastp quality trimming at Q25, MiXCR clonotype calling, in-frame beta chains only. Records with the same CDR3 protein are collapsed into one entry carrying the most frequent genes and DNA. The table for this sample lists some 520,000 distinct CDR3 sequences; approximately 29% of them were counted only once. In total, the top ten clones hold about 2.3% of the sample. Sample: PBMCs from the stem cell graft donor, taken from the stem cell graft. The source is a human donor who donated a stem cell graft to a child with aplastic anemia.

The CDR3 protein is CSARDGNEKLFF. The DNA is as follows: TGCAGTGCTAGGGACGGTAATGAAAAACTGTTTTTT. The sequence links TRBV20-1 to TRBJ1-4; no D gene call is confident. CDR3 length: 12 amino acids, cysteine to phenylalanine. Just the 36-base CDR3 DNA is kept, in frame starting at base 1. Taken from the germline V gene (reference sequence), the CDR1 and CDR2 loops are DFQATT and SNEGSKA. Deletion took 3 bases off V and 4 bases off J, with a span of 6 bases between the germline ends.